This TCR beta chain was retrieved from a study of shared clonotypes between healthy human individuals. Only in-frame clones appear in the TCRdb table, and some are missing; sequencing was by immunoSEQ multiplex PCR. Of over 1.5 million clones listed, 98% are singletons. CDR3 size: 14 residues. The V segment lost 6 bases and the J segment 4 bases; nucleotides outside the gene matches: 2. CDR1 MDHEN and CDR2 SYDVKM come from the germline V gene. Sequenced material: naive CD4+ T cells sorted from blood. Subset in this sample: CD45RA+ positively selected. This receptor was obtained from a man aged 25 to 40 in good health. The rearrangement joins TRBV28 to TRBJ2-2; the match to TRBD1 covers 10 bases. CDR3 nucleotides: TGTGCCAGCAGGGGACAGGGGAGCACCGGGGAGCTGTTTTTT. Translation gives CASRGQGSTGELFF.